This TCR beta chain came from a study of T cells in Graves' hyperthyroidism and ophthalmopathy. The junction had 18 bases not matched to a gene; V was cut back by 1 base and J by 4 bases. CDR3 length: 21 residues. Germline CDR1 and CDR2: SGHTA and FQGNSA. This clonotype turned up a few times. About 10 ml fresh peripheral blood yielded the PBMCs. Using RNA transcripts as the source, TCR beta CDR3 regions were amplified. The study used the HTBI primer set for a first-round RT-PCR of the TCR CDR3. MiXCR, applied by TCRdb to the multiplex PCR reads, yields one record per CDR3 protein. The repertoire holds about 480,000 distinct CDR3 sequences, about 22% seen once, with under 55% in the top ten.

The source is a woman in her seventies with Graves' ophthalmopathy. This chain connects TRBV7-2 to TRBJ2-1, with TRBD1 identical over 11 bases. Sequencing was done on a sample of blood. For the CDR3, the DNA is TGTGCCAGCAGCTTAGACAACGAGCTAATCTTCCGGGACAGGGGGTACAATGAGCAGTTCTTC. The encoded protein is CASSLDNELIFRDRGYNEQFF.